A single sample is the source of the 10 T cell receptor beta chains below, sequenced in a study of blood T cell repertoires in COVID-19. TCRdb's table, derived via immunoSEQ multiplex PCR, lists solely in-frame clones and lacks some. The table records 210,000 or so clones, approximately 80% of them present only once. Sequencing used PBMCs or T cells enriched from blood (not recorded which). These receptors were obtained from a man between 25 and 39 years old with acute COVID-19.

This clone came up once. This rearrangement joins TRBV28 to TRBJ2-2; 11 nucleotides line up with TRBD1. With 6 bases clipped from V and 6 bases from J, the junction kept 12 bases outside the gene matches. The CDR3 loop spans 17 amino acids. Germline V gene data show CDR1 as MDHEN and CDR2 as SYDVKM. In DNA form, the CDR3 reads TGTGCCAGCAGATTGCTTCCGGGACAGGGGGTTCCCGGGGAGCTGTTTTTT. It codes for CASRLLPGQGVPGELFF.

About this clone itself: Other DNA sequences of this sample code for an identical CDR3. This chain uses TRBV28 with TRBJ1-2; no clear D gene. The CDR3 loop spans 13 amino acids. Trimming removed 2 bases from V and 1 base from J, with 5 bases in between. Germline V CDR1 and CDR2: MDHEN, SYDVKM. The CDR3 region is CASSLPSNYGYTF. The CDR3 DNA reads TGTGCCAGCAGTTTACCCAGTAACTATGGCTACACCTTC.

The chain joins TRBV6-1 to TRBJ1-2; D unresolved. CDR3 size: 13 residues. CDR1 is MNHNS, CDR2 SASEGT, per germline. The V gene lost 2 bases and the J gene lost 1 base, with 5 bases spanning the gap. In DNA, the CDR3 is TGTGCCAGCAGTGAAATTAGTAACTATGGCTACACCTTC. Amino acids: CASSEISNYGYTF.

This chain connects TRBV9 to TRBJ1-4; TRBD1 matches at 7 bases. The CDR3 is made up of 16 amino acids. Germline V gene data show CDR1 as SGDLS and CDR2 as YYNGEE. V lost 2 bases to trimming and J lost 7 bases; unmatched junction nucleotides: 11. In nucleotides, the CDR3 is TGTGCCAGCAGCGTTGCTTCGACAGGGTGGGGTGAAAAACTGTTTTTT. This gives the protein CASSVASTGWGEKLFF.

The chain is built from TRBV10-3 and TRBJ2-7; 11 bases map to TRBD2. Germline CDR1 and CDR2: ENHRY and SYGVKD. This CDR3 spans 15 amino acids. Trimming took 6 bases from V and 2 from J; bases not matched to a gene: 6. CDR3 in amino acids: CAIRDGTSGTYEQYF. The CDR3, as DNA: TGTGCCATCAGAGACGGGACTAGCGGAACCTACGAGCAGTACTTC.

The CDR3 nucleotides read TGTGCCAGCAGCGTGATCGGAGGAAGGGAGCTGTTTTTT. This sequence encodes CASSVIGGRELFF. The chain employs TRBV9 and TRBJ2-2; D perhaps matches TRBD2 (5 bases). The CDR3 extends over 13 amino acids. The germline V gene encodes CDR1 SGDLS and CDR2 YYNGEE. Trimming pared 2 bases from V and 9 bases from J, leaving 11 bases between.

The chain links TRBV19 to TRBJ2-5, with D possibly TRBD2 on 6 matching bases. V was shortened by 3 bases and J by 9 bases, with 14 bases between the two germline ends. CDR1 and CDR2 from the germline V gene are LNHDA and SQIVND (reference sequence). The CDR3 is made up of 13 amino acids. CDR3 coding DNA: TGTGCCAGTAGTATGGGTCCGGCGGGGTCCCAGTACTTC. Translated: CASSMGPAGSQYF.

The chain joins TRBV6-5 to TRBJ2-7; 8 bases agree with TRBD1. The CDR3 has 13 residues. The V and J ends lost 7 bases and 6 bases, in that order; junction bases with no gene match: 8. Germline values: CDR1 MNHEY, CDR2 SVGAGI. The CDR3 bases are TGTGCCAGCATTGGGACAGGTTTGGGCGAGCAGTACTTC. It translates to CASIGTGLGEQYF.

The chain has TRBV9 and TRBJ2-7, with D possibly matching TRBD1 (5 bases). Trimming removed 3 bases from V and 1 base from J, with 8 bases in between. The CDR3 has 13 amino acids. Germline V lookup: CDR1 SGDLS, CDR2 YYNGEE. The CDR3, as DNA: TGTGCCAGCAGCGGACAGTCGTCCTACGAGCAGTACTTC. This encodes CASSGQSSYEQYF.

The chain carries TRBV6-5 and TRBJ1-2; TRBD1 is a possible D gene (5 bases). Trimming took 6 bases from V and 7 from J, leaving 12 bases between them. In germline, CDR1 is MNHEY, CDR2 SVGAGI. This CDR3 has 12 residues. CDR3 DNA: TGTGCCAGCAGCCCCGGACACAGTGGCTACACCTTC. Its protein is CASSPGHSGYTF.